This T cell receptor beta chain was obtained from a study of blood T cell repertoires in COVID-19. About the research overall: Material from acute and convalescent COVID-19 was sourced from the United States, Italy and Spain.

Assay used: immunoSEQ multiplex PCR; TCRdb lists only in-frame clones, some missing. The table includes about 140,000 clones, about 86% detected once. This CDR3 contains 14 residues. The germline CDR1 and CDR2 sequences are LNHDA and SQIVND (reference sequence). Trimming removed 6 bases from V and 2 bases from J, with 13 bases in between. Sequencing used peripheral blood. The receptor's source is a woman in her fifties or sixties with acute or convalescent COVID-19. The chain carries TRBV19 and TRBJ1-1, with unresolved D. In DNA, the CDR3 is TGTGCCAGTAGCGGGAGAGTGATAAACACTGAAGCTTTCTTT. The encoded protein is CASSGRVINTEAFF.